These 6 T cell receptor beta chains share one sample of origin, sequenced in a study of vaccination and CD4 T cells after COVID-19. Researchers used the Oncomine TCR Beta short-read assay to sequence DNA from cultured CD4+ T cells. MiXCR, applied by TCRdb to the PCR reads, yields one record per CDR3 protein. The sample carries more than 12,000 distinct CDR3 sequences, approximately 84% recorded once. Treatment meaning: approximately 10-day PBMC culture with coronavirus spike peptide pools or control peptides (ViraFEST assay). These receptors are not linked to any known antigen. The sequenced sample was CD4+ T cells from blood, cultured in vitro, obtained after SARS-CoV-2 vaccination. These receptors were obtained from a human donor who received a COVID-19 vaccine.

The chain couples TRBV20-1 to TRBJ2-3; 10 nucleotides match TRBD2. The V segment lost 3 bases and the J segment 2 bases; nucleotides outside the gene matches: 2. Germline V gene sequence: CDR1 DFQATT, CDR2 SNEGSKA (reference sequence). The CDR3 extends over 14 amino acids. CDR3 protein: CSARTSGSTDTQYF. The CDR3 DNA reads TGCAGTGCTAGGACTAGCGGGTCCACAGATACGCAGTATTTT.

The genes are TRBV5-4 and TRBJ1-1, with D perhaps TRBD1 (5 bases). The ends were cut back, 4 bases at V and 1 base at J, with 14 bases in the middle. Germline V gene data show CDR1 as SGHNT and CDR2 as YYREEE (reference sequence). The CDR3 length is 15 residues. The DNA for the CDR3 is TGTGCCAGCAGCCCACCCAGGGATAAGAACACTGAAGCTTTCTTT. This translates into CASSPPRDKNTEAFF.

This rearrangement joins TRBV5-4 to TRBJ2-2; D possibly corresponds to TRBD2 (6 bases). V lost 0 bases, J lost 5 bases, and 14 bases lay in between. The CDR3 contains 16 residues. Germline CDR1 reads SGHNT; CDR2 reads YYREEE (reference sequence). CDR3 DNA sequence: TGTGCCAGCAGCTTGGTTTTCGGGGGAGAGACCGGGGAGCTGTTTTTT. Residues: CASSLVFGGETGELFF. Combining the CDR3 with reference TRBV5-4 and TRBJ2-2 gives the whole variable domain ETGVTQSPTHLIKTRGQQVTLRCSSQSGHNTVSWYQQALGQGPQFIFQYYREEENGRGNFPPRFSGLQFPNYSSELNVNALELDDSALYLCASSLVFGGETGELFFGEGSRLTVL.

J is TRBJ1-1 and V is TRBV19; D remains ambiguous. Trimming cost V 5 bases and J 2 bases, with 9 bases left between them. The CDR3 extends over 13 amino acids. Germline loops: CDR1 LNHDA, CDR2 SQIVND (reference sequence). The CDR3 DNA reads TGTGCCAGTAGTGGGATCACCAACACTGAAGCTTTCTTT. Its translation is CASSGITNTEAFF.

CDR3 sequence (DNA): TGTGCCAGCACGACAGGGCTAGGATCACCCCTCCACTTT. Protein product: CASTTGLGSPLHF. The chain joins TRBV6-1 to TRBJ1-6, with 7 bases that match TRBD1. There are 13 residues in the CDR3. CDR1 and CDR2 (germline): MNHNS, SASEGT. V shed 7 bases and J 10 bases; nucleotides not matched to a gene: 7.

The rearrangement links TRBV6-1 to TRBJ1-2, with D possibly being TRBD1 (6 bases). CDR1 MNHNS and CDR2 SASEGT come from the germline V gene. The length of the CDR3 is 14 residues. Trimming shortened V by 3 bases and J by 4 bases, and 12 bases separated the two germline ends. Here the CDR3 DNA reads TGTGCCAGCAGTGATTCTGGCAGGGGCTATGGCTACACCTTC. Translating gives CASSDSGRGYGYTF.